The rows below give T cell receptor beta chains drawn from one sample of a study of T-cell reconstitution after alpha-beta-depleted transplantation in children. TCRdb redid the calling of the PCR reads with MiXCR, one entry per CDR3 protein. The sample contains 500,000 to 600,000 distinct CDR3 sequences, about a quarter of which appear only once. Here the sequenced sample was PBMCs, taken before TCRalphabeta/CD19-depleted stem cell transplant. Receptor source: a boy under three years old with Wiskott-Aldrich syndrome, due to receive a stem cell transplant. Both conserved end residues are part of each CDR3. Each record gives: clone size, J gene, V gene, D gene, CDR3 protein, CDR3 DNA. The D gene is left open where the match is weak. Size is omitted from some rows. Given values are once, few, many or a class for expanded clones.

>few|TRBJ2-1|TRBV29-1|TRBD1
CSVRGPSFGNEQFF
TGCAGCGTCAGGGGGCCTTCTTTTGGGAATGAGCAGTTCTTC
>few|TRBJ2-5|TRBV12-3/TRBV12-4|TRBD1
CASSLAGVTGSGETQYF
TGTGCCAGCAGTTTAGCCGGGGTGACAGGGTCCGGAGAGACCCAGTACTTC
>-|TRBJ2-1|TRBV4-2|-
CASSQGPQSSYNEQFF
TGTGCCAGCAGCCAAGGGCCTCAGAGCTCCTACAATGAGCAGTTCTTC
>-|TRBJ2-3|TRBV5-1|-
CASSLDPATDTQYF
TGCGCCAGCAGCTTGGATCCAGCGACAGATACGCAGTATTTT
>few|TRBJ2-1|TRBV4-1|TRBD2
CASSRLAVYNEQFF
TGCGCCAGCTCCAGACTAGCGGTATACAATGAGCAGTTCTTC
>few|TRBJ2-7|TRBV7-3|-
CASSPNPGPGREQYF
TGTGCCAGCAGCCCGAACCCGGGACCGGGACGCGAGCAGTACTTC
>-|TRBJ2-7|TRBV10-3|-
CAISETGTYEQYF
TGTGCCATCAGTGAGACAGGAACCTACGAGCAGTACTTC
>-|TRBJ2-4|TRBV27|TRBD1
CASSPRTGGIAKNIQYF
TGTGCCAGCAGTCCGAGGACAGGGGGGATAGCCAAAAACATTCAGTACTTC
>-|TRBJ2-3|TRBV15|-
CATSRARHGLTDTQYF
TGTGCCACCAGCAGAGCCCGACACGGCCTTACAGATACGCAGTATTTT
>-|TRBJ2-4|TRBV11-2|TRBD2
CASSIPGGSLAKNIQYF
TGTGCCAGCAGCATCCCCGGGGGGTCTCTAGCCAAAAACATTCAGTACTTC
>few|TRBJ2-3|TRBV5-1|-
CASRIDPNWEAIADTQYF
TGCGCCAGCAGGATCGACCCCAACTGGGAGGCTATCGCAGATACGCAGTATTTT
>-|TRBJ2-1|TRBV5-1|TRBD2
CASRPGLAGVGSYNEQFF
TGCGCCAGCAGACCGGGACTAGCGGGAGTAGGGTCCTACAATGAGCAGTTCTTC
>-|TRBJ2-7|TRBV5-6|-
CASSLMVPPYEQYF
TGTGCCAGCAGCTTAATGGTTCCCCCCTACGAGCAGTACTTC
>-|TRBJ2-5|TRBV5-1|-
CASSPGSKKRETQYF
TGCGCCAGCAGCCCGGGCAGCAAAAAGAGGGAGACCCAGTACTTC
>few|TRBJ2-1|TRBV11-2|TRBD1
CASRTPGGAEQFF
TGTGCCAGCAGGACACCAGGGGGCGCTGAGCAGTTCTTC
>-|TRBJ2-5|TRBV27|-
CASSPTPRGETQYF
TGTGCCAGCAGTCCGACCCCTCGCGGAGAGACCCAGTACTTC
>few|TRBJ2-7|TRBV27|-
CASSLSRGRSEQYF
TGTGCCAGCAGTTTATCCCGGGGGCGCAGCGAGCAGTACTTC
>few|TRBJ1-2|TRBV7-2|-
CASSPTLGDTYGYTF
TGTGCCAGCAGCCCGACCCTAGGGGATACCTATGGCTACACCTTC
>few|TRBJ2-1|TRBV29-1|TRBD2
CSARGGRLYNEQFF
TGCAGCGCTAGGGGCGGGAGGCTCTACAATGAGCAGTTCTTC
>-|TRBJ2-1|TRBV27|-
CASSLSRQPGEQFF
TGTGCCAGCAGTTTATCCCGACAGCCCGGTGAGCAGTTCTTC
>-|TRBJ2-4|TRBV5-1|TRBD1
CASSLVYRGAKNIQYF
TGCGCCAGCAGCTTGGTTTACAGGGGGGCCAAAAACATTCAGTACTTC
>few|TRBJ2-7|TRBV29-1|-
CSVVRGPYEQYF
TGCAGCGTTGTACGGGGCCCCTACGAGCAGTACTTC
>-|TRBJ2-2|TRBV14|TRBD1
CASSPLDRPNTGELFF
TGTGCCAGCAGCCCACTGGACAGGCCGAACACCGGGGAGCTGTTTTTT
>-|TRBJ2-5|TRBV12-3/TRBV12-4|-
CASSFLRGRQETQYF
TGTGCCAGCAGTTTTTTGAGGGGGAGGCAAGAGACCCAGTACTTC
>few|TRBJ2-7|TRBV5-1|TRBD2
CASRGEPTSSHEQYF
TGCGCCAGCAGGGGAGAACCGACTAGCTCCCACGAGCAGTACTTC
>-|TRBJ1-1|TRBV6-1|-
CASSRGGRNTEAFF
TGTGCCAGCAGTAGGGGGGGCAGGAACACTGAAGCTTTCTTT
>-|TRBJ2-1|TRBV5-8|-
CASSLGFSPEQFF
TGTGCCAGCAGCTTGGGGTTCTCACCTGAGCAGTTCTTC
>many|TRBJ1-1|TRBV5-1|TRBD1
CASSLNRGTEAFF
TGCGCCAGCAGCTTAAACAGGGGCACTGAAGCTTTCTTT
>-|TRBJ2-7|TRBV12-3/TRBV12-4|-
CASSPGALQYEQYF
TGTGCCAGCAGTCCGGGGGCCCTCCAATACGAGCAGTACTTC
>-|TRBJ2-7|TRBV7-6|-
CASSSYRDTEQYF
TGTGCCAGCAGCTCTTACCGGGACACCGAGCAGTACTTC
>few|TRBJ2-3|TRBV6-1|TRBD2
CASSPWGLSGSSTDTQYF
TGTGCCAGCAGCCCTTGGGGCCTAAGCGGGAGTAGCACAGATACGCAGTATTTT
>once|TRBJ1-1|TRBV10-3|-
CAISEGTNTEAFF
TGTGCCATCAGTGAGGGTACAAACACTGAAGCTTTCTTT
>few|TRBJ2-2|TRBV10-3|TRBD1
CAISVGTGRDTGELFF
TGTGCCATCAGTGTGGGGACAGGGCGCGACACCGGGGAGCTGTTTTTT
>-|TRBJ1-3|TRBV15|-
CATSRERGDSGNTIYF
TGTGCCACCAGCAGAGAACGGGGAGACTCTGGAAACACCATATATTTT
>-|TRBJ2-1|TRBV7-9|TRBD2
CASMAGTSVYNEQFF
TGTGCCAGCATGGCGGGGACTAGCGTCTACAATGAGCAGTTCTTC
>few|TRBJ1-2|TRBV5-5|-
CASSRRTVSYGYTF
TGTGCCAGCAGCCGGAGAACAGTCTCCTATGGCTACACCTTC
>few|TRBJ2-7|TRBV10-3|TRBD2
CAISGLAGGEQYF
TGTGCCATCAGTGGGCTAGCGGGAGGCGAGCAGTACTTC
>-|TRBJ2-1|TRBV6-5|-
CASRPGQAGHNEQFF
TGTGCCAGCAGACCCGGACAGGCGGGACACAATGAGCAGTTCTTC
>few|TRBJ2-1|TRBV29-1|-
CSAGGYEQFF
TGCAGCGCTGGGGGCTATGAGCAGTTCTTC
>-|TRBJ2-5|TRBV5-1|TRBD2
CASSPQRSSGRETQYF
TGCGCCAGCAGCCCCCAACGATCAAGCGGGAGGGAGACCCAGTACTTC
>-|TRBJ2-7|TRBV6-1|-
CASSPRDTSYEQYF
TGTGCCAGCAGCCCTAGGGACACCTCCTACGAGCAGTACTTC
>-|TRBJ2-3|TRBV5-1|TRBD2
CASSSAGADTQYF
TGCGCCAGCAGCTCCGCGGGGGCAGATACGCAGTATTTT
>-|TRBJ1-3|TRBV20-1|-
CSAPWVGRGNTIYF
TGCAGTGCCCCCTGGGTAGGGAGGGGAAACACCATATATTTT
>-|TRBJ2-3|TRBV6-1|-
CASPGPQYF
TGTGCCAGCCCTGGCCCGCAGTATTTT
>-|TRBJ2-2|TRBV29-1|TRBD2
CSVSGLAGTGELFF
TGCAGCGTTTCCGGACTAGCGGGCACCGGGGAGCTGTTTTTT
>few|TRBJ1-3|TRBV7-2|TRBD1
CASSLAGTGGTGNTIYF
TGTGCCAGCAGCTTAGCAGGGACAGGGGGAACTGGAAACACCATATATTTT
>few|TRBJ2-2|TRBV7-9|-
CASSPYSADTGELFF
TGTGCCAGCAGCCCCTATAGTGCAGACACCGGGGAGCTGTTTTTT
>few|TRBJ1-6|TRBV6-1|-
CASSQERQVGGNSPLHF
TGTGCCAGCAGCCAGGAACGACAGGTTGGCGGTAATTCACCCCTCCACTTT
>few|TRBJ1-5|TRBV19|-
CASSSQFGGINQPQHF
TGTGCCAGTAGTAGCCAGTTCGGGGGAATCAATCAGCCCCAGCATTTT
>few|TRBJ2-5|TRBV5-1|-
CASSLLGAGETQYF
TGCGCCAGCAGCTTATTGGGGGCGGGAGAGACCCAGTACTTC
>-|TRBJ2-7|TRBV5-1|-
CASSLDMGVYEQYF
TGCGCCAGCAGCTTGGATATGGGGGTTTACGAGCAGTACTTC
>-|TRBJ1-5|TRBV24-1|-
CATSEGVYSNQPQHF
TGTGCCACCAGTGAAGGTGTATATAGCAATCAGCCCCAGCATTTT
>-|TRBJ2-1|TRBV12-3/TRBV12-4|-
CASGGAGTKRNNEQFF
TGTGCCAGCGGAGGGGCCGGGACCAAACGGAACAATGAGCAGTTCTTC
>-|TRBJ2-1|TRBV20-1|-
CSASGRVTYNEQFF
TGCAGTGCTAGTGGGCGGGTTACCTACAATGAGCAGTTCTTC
>-|TRBJ2-2|TRBV5-1|TRBD1
CASSLGSIRTGNTGELFF
TGCGCCAGCAGCTTGGGAAGCATAAGGACAGGGAACACCGGGGAGCTGTTTTTT
>few|TRBJ2-1|TRBV5-1|-
CASSPLLVDGEQFF
TGCGCCAGCAGCCCGCTACTAGTTGATGGTGAGCAGTTCTTC
>-|TRBJ2-1|TRBV12-3/TRBV12-4|TRBD2
CASAKSPLGLDRLNEQFF
TGTGCCAGCGCTAAGTCACCCCTTGGACTAGATAGGCTAAATGAGCAGTTCTTC
>-|TRBJ2-3|TRBV3-1|-
CASSQEALESSTDTQYF
TGTGCCAGCAGCCAAGAGGCATTGGAATCTAGCACAGATACGCAGTATTTT
>few|TRBJ2-5|TRBV5-5|TRBD2
CASSSRLAGRTSQETQYF
TGTGCCAGCAGCTCCCGACTAGCGGGCAGAACGAGCCAAGAGACCCAGTACTTC
>few|TRBJ2-5|TRBV12-3/TRBV12-4|-
CASSLNQGEQETQYF
TGTGCCAGCAGTTTAAATCAGGGAGAGCAAGAGACCCAGTACTTC